Described below is a single T cell receptor beta chain sequence and its context. The data are from a study of cytomegalovirus exposure and HLA in healthy donors. Vbeta (60) and Jbeta (13) primers were used in the PCR. The method was immunoSEQ multiplex PCR; TCRdb's version includes in-frame clones alone and lacks a portion of them. The repertoire holds more than 100,000 clones, with about two thirds as singletons. CDR1 and CDR2 from the germline V gene are MNHNY and SVGAGI (reference sequence). CDR3 length equals 14 residues. V lost 2 bases, J lost 6 bases, and 13 bases lay in between. This chain joins TRBV6-6 and TRBJ1-1; TRBD1 might be the D (5 bases). Sequenced sample: PBMCs. The TCR sequence derives from a woman in her forties in good health and CMV-seronegative. The CDR3 nucleotides read TGTGCCAGCAGTTACCTCGACAGTAACCCTGAAGCTTTCTTT. Translated, it gives CASSYLDSNPEAFF.